One T cell receptor (beta chain) is described in this entry. Antigen unknown. The entry originates in a study of OX40 agonist ivuxolimab in advanced cancers. In the study overall: Patients enrolled in dose escalation were diagnosed with hepatocellular carcinoma, melanoma, renal cell or head and neck cancer.

Study outcomes and limitations: In CD8+ T cells, expanded clones were on average more numerous than in CD4+.

With baseline, cycle 4 day 1, and cycle 7 day 1 as timepoints, blood was sampled. The data were produced by immunoSEQ multiplex PCR, yet TCRdb's version contains in-frame clones alone and is incomplete. The sample has fewer than 95,000 clones; about 80% are singletons. The receptor comes from an adult with an advanced solid tumor such as melanoma, head and neck, liver or kidney cancer. Here the sequenced sample was CD4+ or CD8+ T cells sorted from blood, taken in a trial of the OX40 agonist ivuxolimab.

The CDR3 is CASSPTGGYSNQPQHF. The CDR3 DNA sequence: TGTGCCAGCAGCCCAACCGGGGGTTATAGCAATCAGCCCCAGCATTTT. The chain is built from TRBV7-2 and TRBJ1-5, with D possibly TRBD1 on 5 matching bases. The CDR3 loop spans 16 amino acids. Germline lookup yields CDR1 SGHTA and CDR2 FQGNSA. Trimming cost V 5 bases and J 0 bases, with 14 bases left between them. The full variable domain, completed using reference TRBV7-2 and TRBJ1-5, is GAGVSQSPSNKVTEKGKDVELRCDPISGHTALYWYRQSLGQGLEFLIYFQGNSAPDKSGLPSDRFSAERTGGSVSTLTIQRTQQEDSAVYLCASSPTGGYSNQPQHFGDGTRLSIL.